Listed here is a single TCR beta chain. Its antigen is currently unknown. These data are taken from a study of monozygotic twins with inflammatory bowel disease. General study points: Patient repertoires may carry noise from differing immunosuppressive treatments. Healthy co-twins exceeded IBD patients in TCRbeta diversity as measured by inverse Simpson. No discrimination was achieved between different T cell subtypes.

TCR libraries each used about 3,400 ng of total RNA. After re-calling the 5' RACE reads, TCRdb lists one entry per CDR3 protein, DNA absent. Its table lists some 400,000 distinct CDR3 sequences. The CDR3 length is 17 residues. Per germline, CDR1 SEHNR and CDR2 FQNEAQ (reference sequence). The specimen was blood. The receptor was derived from a human donor with ulcerative colitis or Crohn's disease, or a healthy co-twin of an affected twin (not recorded which). The chain is built from TRBV7-9 and TRBJ1-5; the D call of TRBD1 rests on TCRdb alone, since no DNA is present to check it. The CDR3 protein is CASSQALQGTSNQPQHF.